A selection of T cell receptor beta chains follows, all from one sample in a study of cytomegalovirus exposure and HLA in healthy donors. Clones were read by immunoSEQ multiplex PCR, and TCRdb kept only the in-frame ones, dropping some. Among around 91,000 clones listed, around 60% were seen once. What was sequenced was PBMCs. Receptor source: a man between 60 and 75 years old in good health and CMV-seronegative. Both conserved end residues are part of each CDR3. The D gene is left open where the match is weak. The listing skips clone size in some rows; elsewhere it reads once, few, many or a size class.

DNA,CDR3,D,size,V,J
TGTGCCAGCAGTTTATGGAGGGGACAGAGAAACACCATATATTTT,CASSLWRGQRNTIYF,TRBD1,NA,TRBV28,TRBJ1-3
TGTGCCAGGGGGCAAGGGACAGGGACCTCGAACACTGAAGCTTTCTTT,CARGQGTGTSNTEAFF,TRBD1,NA,TRBV2,TRBJ1-1
TGCGCCAGCAGCCAAGGTAGGGGTAGTCGCAATCAGCCCCAGCATTTT,CASSQGRGSRNQPQHF,NA,NA,TRBV4-1,TRBJ1-5
TGTGCCAGTAGTATGTTCGGAGATACGCAGTATTTT,CASSMFGDTQYF,NA,few,TRBV19,TRBJ2-3
TGTGCCATATATGGACAGGGGGGCGAGCAGTACTTC,CAIYGQGGEQYF,TRBD1,few,TRBV28,TRBJ2-7
TGCGCCAGCCGCCCCGGGACAGGGGGCAACACTGAAGCTTTCTTT,CASRPGTGGNTEAFF,TRBD1,few,TRBV10-1,TRBJ1-1
TGTGCCAGCACAGGGACATCTGTCGAAAAACTGTTTTTT,CASTGTSVEKLFF,NA,NA,TRBV28,TRBJ1-4
TGCGCCAGCAGTGAGCTTTCTGGAAACACCATATATTTT,CASSELSGNTIYF,NA,NA,TRBV10-1,TRBJ1-3
TGCGCCAGCAGCTTGGCGGCTAGCGGGGGGTCAGTAGATACGCAGTATTTT,CASSLAASGGSVDTQYF,TRBD2,few,TRBV5-1,TRBJ2-3
TGTGCCAGTAGCCTAAGAACCGGGACAGGGGGTAACTATGGCTACACCTTC,CASSLRTGTGGNYGYTF,TRBD1,NA,TRBV19,TRBJ1-2
TGTGCCAGCAGCTGGAGCTCCTACGAGCAGTACTTC,CASSWSSYEQYF,NA,NA,TRBV7-3,TRBJ2-7
TGTGCCAGCAGTCCGACAGGGCCGCACACTGAAGCTTTCTTT,CASSPTGPHTEAFF,TRBD1,NA,TRBV28,TRBJ1-1
TGCGCCAGCACCAAGGGAGGGGAGACTGAAGCTTTCTTT,CASTKGGETEAFF,NA,NA,TRBV10-2,TRBJ1-1
TGCGCCAGCAGCCCGACGGACGGCGGGATGGGTGTCTACACCTTC,CASSPTDGGMGVYTF,NA,NA,TRBV5-1,TRBJ1-2
TGTGCCAGCAGTGAACGGGTGGGCTATGGCTACACCTTC,CASSERVGYGYTF,NA,NA,TRBV2,TRBJ1-2